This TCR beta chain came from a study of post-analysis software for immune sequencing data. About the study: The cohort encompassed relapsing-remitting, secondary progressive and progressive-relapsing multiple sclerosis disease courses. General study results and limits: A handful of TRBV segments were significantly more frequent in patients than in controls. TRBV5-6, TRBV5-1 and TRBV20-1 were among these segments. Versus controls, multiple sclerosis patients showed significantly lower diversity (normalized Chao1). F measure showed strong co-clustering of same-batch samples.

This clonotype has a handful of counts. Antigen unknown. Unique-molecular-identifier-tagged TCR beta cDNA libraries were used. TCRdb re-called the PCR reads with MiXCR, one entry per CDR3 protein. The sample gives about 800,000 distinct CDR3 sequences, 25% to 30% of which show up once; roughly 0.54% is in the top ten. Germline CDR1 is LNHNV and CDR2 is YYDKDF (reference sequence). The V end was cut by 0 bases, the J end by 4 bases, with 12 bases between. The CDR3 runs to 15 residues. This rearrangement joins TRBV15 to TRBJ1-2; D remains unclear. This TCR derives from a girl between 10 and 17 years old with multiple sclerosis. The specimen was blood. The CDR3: CATSREITAFYGYTF. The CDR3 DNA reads TGTGCCACCAGCAGAGAGATTACCGCTTTCTATGGCTACACCTTC.